The clone carrying this TCR beta chain has only a few counts. The investigators amplified TCR beta CDR3 regions from RNA transcripts. TCR CDR3 regions were first amplified by RT-PCR with HTBI primers. TCRdb fed the multiplex PCR reads into MiXCR, producing one record per CDR3 protein. Of about 480,000 distinct CDR3 sequences in the sample, roughly 14% are singletons; the top ten hold 15% to 20%. Disease duration under 2 months; hyperthyroidism patients were aged 18 to 65. Each 10 ml fresh peripheral blood draw supplied the PBMCs. This specimen comes from a study of T cells in Graves' hyperthyroidism and ophthalmopathy. Study context: Upon initial diagnosis and before any treatment, peripheral blood was collected.

The germline V gene encodes CDR1 SEHNR and CDR2 FQNEAQ (reference sequence). Deletions cut 1 base from V and 4 bases from J, with 10 bases between. The CDR3 is 14 amino acids. This sequence was found in a woman under 30 with Graves' hyperthyroidism. This rearrangement joins TRBV7-9 to TRBJ1-2; D unresolved. Sample: blood. DNA for the CDR3: TGTGCCAGCAGCTTAGTTGGAGAATTCTATGGCTACACCTTC. Residues: CASSLVGEFYGYTF.